Many counts were recorded for the clone carrying this T cell receptor beta chain. The antigen is not known. MiXCR, run by TCRdb on the 5' RACE reads, gives a single entry per CDR3 protein. This sample has about 150,000 distinct CDR3 sequences; 6.6% occur once, and the top ten carry approximately 0.64%. The data were obtained in a study of T cells after yellow fever vaccination. Findings and limits, study-wide: Reappearance after the booster was observed for most primary-vaccination clones (around 96% CD4, about 85% CD8). From the bulk population, abundant clonotypes could contaminate and appear within FACS-sorted repertoires.

Trimming pared 8 bases from V and 3 bases from J, leaving 17 bases between. The CDR3 loop spans 14 amino acids. Germline V gene lookup returns CDR1 MDHEN and CDR2 SYDVKM. The chain joins TRBV28 to TRBJ2-7; D possibly uses TRBD1 or TRBD2 (5 bases each). The sequence was collected from a man in his thirties or forties who received the YFV17D yellow fever vaccine. Sequences were derived from CD4+ T cells sorted from PBMCs, sampled 10 days after the yellow fever booster vaccination. The CDR3 region is CASGPGRLGYEQYF. CDR3 coding DNA: TGTGCCAGCGGACCGGGACGTCTAGGCTACGAGCAGTACTTC.